This T cell receptor beta chain was sequenced for a study of blood T cell repertoires in COVID-19. Across the study: Nucleic acid was either cDNA or gDNA, and it came from T cells, B-cell-depleted T cells, or PBMCs.

As handled by the study authors: Nucleated cell counts were estimated from reference gene primer amplification. TCRdb keeps only in-frame clones here, not all; method: immunoSEQ multiplex PCR. Clone size and V and J calls were adopted from that table, with D and trimming inferred from the DNA. The table lists tens of thousands of clones, under 90% of them singletons. This CDR3 is built from 17 residues. The germline gives CDR1 MDHEN, CDR2 SYDVKM. Trimming shortened V by 5 bases and J by 6 bases, and 23 bases separated the two germline ends. Sequencing input: peripheral blood. The V call is TRBV28, the J call TRBJ2-1; D is possibly TRBD1 (5 bases). This clonotype originated in a man between 65 and 85 years old who had recovered from COVID-19. The CDR3 nucleotides are TGTGCCAGCAGTCCCTCGTTGGGGCTAGATTCGACCAATGAGCAGTTCTTC. It codes for CASSPSLGLDSTNEQFF.